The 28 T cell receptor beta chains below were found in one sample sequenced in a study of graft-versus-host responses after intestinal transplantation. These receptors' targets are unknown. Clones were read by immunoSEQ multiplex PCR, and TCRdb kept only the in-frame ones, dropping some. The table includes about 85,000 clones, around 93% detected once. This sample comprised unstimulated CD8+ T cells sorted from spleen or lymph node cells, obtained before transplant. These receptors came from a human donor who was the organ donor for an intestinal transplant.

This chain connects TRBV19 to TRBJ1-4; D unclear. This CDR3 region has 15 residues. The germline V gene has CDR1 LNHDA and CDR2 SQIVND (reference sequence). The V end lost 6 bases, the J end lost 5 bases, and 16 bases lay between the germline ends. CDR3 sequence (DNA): TGTGCCAGTAGCCCGACGGTCGGATACAATGAAAAACTGTTTTTT. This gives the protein CASSPTVGYNEKLFF.

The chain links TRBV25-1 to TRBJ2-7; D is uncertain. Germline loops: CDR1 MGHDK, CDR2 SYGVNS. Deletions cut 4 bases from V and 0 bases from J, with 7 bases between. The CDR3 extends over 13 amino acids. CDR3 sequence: CASSVRDSYEQYF. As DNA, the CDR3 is TGTGCCAGCAGTGTTAGGGACTCCTACGAGCAGTACTTC.

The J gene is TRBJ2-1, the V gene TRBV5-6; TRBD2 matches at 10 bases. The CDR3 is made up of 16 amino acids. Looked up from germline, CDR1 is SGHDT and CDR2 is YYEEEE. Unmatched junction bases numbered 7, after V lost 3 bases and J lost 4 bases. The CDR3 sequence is CASSSPGTSDYNEQFF. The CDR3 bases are TGTGCCAGCAGCTCGCCCGGGACTAGCGATTACAATGAGCAGTTCTTC. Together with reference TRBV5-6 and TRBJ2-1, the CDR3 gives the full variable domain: DAGVTQSPTHLIKTRGQQVTLRCSPKSGHDTVSWYQQALGQGPQFIFQYYEEEERQRGNFPDRFSGHQFPNYSSELNVNALLLGDSALYLCASSSPGTSDYNEQFFGPGTRLTVL.

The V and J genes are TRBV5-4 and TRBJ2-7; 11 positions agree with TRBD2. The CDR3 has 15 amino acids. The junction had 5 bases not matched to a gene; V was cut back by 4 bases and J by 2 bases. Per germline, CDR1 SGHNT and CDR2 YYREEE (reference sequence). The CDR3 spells CASSEGLAETYEQYF. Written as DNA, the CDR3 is TGTGCCAGCAGCGAGGGACTAGCGGAGACCTACGAGCAGTACTTC.

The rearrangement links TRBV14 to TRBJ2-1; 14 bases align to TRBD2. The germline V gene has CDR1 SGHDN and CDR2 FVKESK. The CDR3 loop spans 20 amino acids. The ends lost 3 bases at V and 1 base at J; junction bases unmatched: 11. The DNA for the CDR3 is TGTGCCAGCAGCCAGTTTCCGGGACTAGCGGGAGAGAAATCCTACAATGAGCAGTTCTTC. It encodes CASSQFPGLAGEKSYNEQFF.

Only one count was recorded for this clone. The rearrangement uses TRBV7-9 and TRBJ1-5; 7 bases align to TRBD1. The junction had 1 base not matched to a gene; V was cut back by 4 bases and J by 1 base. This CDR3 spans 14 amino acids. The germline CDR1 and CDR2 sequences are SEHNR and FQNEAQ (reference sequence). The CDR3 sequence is CASSSGQSNQPQHF. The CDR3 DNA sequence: TGTGCCAGCAGCTCGGGACAGAGCAATCAGCCCCAGCATTTT.

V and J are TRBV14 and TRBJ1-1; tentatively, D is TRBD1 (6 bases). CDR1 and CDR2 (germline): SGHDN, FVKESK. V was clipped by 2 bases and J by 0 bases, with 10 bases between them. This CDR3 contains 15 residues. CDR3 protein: CASSQRDTLNTEAFF. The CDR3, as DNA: TGTGCCAGCAGCCAACGGGACACCTTGAACACTGAAGCTTTCTTT.

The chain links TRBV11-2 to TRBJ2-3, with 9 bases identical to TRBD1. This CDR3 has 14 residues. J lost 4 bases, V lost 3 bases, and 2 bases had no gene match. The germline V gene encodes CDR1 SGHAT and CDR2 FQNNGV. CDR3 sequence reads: CASSFTGGSDTQYF. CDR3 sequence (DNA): TGTGCCAGCAGCTTCACAGGGGGCTCAGATACGCAGTATTTT.

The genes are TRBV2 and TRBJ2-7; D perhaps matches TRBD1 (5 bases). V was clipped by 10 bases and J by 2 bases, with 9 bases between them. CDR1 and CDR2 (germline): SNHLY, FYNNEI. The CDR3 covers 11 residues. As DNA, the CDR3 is TGTGCCACCATACAGGCCTACGAGCAGTACTTC. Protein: CATIQAYEQYF.

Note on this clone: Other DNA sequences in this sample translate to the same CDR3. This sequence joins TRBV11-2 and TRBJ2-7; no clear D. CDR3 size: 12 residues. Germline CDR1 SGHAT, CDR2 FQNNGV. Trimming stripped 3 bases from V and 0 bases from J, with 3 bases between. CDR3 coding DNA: TGTGCCAGCAGCTTGTCCTCCTACGAGCAGTACTTC. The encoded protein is CASSLSSYEQYF.

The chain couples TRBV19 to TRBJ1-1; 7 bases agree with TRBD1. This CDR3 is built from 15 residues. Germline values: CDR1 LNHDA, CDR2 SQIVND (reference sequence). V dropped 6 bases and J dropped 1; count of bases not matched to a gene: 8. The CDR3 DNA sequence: TGTGCCAGTAGGACTTTTACAGGGGCGAACACTGAAGCTTTCTTT. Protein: CASRTFTGANTEAFF.

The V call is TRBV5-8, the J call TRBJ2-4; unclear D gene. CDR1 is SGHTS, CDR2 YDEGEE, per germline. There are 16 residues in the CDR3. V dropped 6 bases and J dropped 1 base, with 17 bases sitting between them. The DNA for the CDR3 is TGTGCCAGCATTCCCCACTACTCAAGGGCCAAAAACATTCAGTACTTC. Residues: CASIPHYSRAKNIQYF.

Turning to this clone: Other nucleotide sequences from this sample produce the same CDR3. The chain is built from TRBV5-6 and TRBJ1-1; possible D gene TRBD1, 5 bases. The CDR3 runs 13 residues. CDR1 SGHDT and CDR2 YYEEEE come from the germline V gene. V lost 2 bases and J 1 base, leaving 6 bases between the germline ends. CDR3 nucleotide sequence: TGTGCCAGCAGCTTCGGGGGGAACACTGAAGCTTTCTTT. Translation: CASSFGGNTEAFF.

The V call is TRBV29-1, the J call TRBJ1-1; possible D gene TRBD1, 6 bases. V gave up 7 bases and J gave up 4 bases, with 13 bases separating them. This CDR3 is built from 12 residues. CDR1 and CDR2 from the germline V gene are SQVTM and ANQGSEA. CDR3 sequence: CSGIQGGTEAFF. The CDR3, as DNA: TGCAGCGGTATACAGGGAGGCACTGAAGCTTTCTTT.

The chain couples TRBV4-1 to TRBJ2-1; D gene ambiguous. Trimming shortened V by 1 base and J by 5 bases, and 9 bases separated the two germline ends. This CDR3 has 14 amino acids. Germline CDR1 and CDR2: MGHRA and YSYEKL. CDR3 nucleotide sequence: TGCGCCAGCAGCCAAGTTGAAGCCAACAATGAGCAGTTCTTC. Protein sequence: CASSQVEANNEQFF.

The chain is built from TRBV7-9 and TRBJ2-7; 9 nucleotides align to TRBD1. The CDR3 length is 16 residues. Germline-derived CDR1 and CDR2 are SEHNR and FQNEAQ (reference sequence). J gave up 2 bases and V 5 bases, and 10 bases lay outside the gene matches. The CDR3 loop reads CASSQFRDRVPYEQYF. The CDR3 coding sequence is TGTGCCAGCAGCCAGTTCCGGGACAGGGTCCCCTACGAGCAGTACTTC.

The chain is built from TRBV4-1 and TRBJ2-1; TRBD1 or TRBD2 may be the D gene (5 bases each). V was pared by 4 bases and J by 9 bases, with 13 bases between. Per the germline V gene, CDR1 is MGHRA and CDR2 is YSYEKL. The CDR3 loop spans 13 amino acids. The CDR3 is CASSPPGAGEQFF. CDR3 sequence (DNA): TGCGCCAGCAGCCCTCCCGGGGCGGGTGAGCAGTTCTTC.

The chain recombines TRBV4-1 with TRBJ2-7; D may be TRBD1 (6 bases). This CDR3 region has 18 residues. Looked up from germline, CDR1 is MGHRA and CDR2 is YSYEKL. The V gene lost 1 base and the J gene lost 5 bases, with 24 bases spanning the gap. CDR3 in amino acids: CASSQGTAGVRTIDEQYF. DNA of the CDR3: TGCGCCAGCAGCCAAGGGACAGCAGGGGTTAGAACCATAGACGAGCAGTACTTC.

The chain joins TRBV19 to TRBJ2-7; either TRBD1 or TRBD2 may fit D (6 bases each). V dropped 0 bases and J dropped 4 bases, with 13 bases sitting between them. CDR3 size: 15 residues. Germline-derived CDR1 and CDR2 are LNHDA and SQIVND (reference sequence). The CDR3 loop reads CASSIEPGAVYEQYF. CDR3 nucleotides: TGTGCCAGTAGTATAGAACCGGGGGCGGTGTACGAGCAGTACTTC. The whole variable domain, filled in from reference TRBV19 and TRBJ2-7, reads DGGITQSPKYLFRKEGQNVTLSCEQNLNHDAMYWYRQDPGQGLRLIYYSQIVNDFQKGDIAEGYSVSREKKESFPLTVTSAQKNPTAFYLCASSIEPGAVYEQYFGPGTRLTVT.

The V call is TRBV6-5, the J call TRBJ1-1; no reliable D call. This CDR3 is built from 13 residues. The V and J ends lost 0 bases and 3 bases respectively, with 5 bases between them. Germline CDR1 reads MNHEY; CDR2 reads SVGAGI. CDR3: CASSYSEDTEAFF. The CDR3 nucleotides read TGTGCCAGCAGTTACTCCGAGGACACTGAAGCTTTCTTT.

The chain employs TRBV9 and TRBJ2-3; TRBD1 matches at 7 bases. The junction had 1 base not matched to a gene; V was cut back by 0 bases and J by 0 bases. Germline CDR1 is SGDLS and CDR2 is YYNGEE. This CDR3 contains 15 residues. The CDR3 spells CASSVGGGSTDTQYF. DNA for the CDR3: TGTGCCAGCAGCGTAGGAGGGGGCAGCACAGATACGCAGTATTTT.

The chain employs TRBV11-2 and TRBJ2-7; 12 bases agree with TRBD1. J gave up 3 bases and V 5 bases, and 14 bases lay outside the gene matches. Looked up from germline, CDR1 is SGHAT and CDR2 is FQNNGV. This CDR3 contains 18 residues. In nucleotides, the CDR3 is TGTGCCAGCAGCCCCGGGACAGGGGGCCTCCGTGAACTCTACGAGCAGTACTTC. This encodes CASSPGTGGLRELYEQYF.

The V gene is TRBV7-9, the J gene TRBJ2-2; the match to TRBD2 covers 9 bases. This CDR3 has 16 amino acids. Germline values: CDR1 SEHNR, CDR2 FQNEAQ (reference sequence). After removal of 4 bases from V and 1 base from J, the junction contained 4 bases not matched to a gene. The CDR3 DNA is TGTGCCAGCAGCTCCCCAGCGGGGGGGAACACCGGGGAGCTGTTTTTT. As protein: CASSSPAGGNTGELFF.

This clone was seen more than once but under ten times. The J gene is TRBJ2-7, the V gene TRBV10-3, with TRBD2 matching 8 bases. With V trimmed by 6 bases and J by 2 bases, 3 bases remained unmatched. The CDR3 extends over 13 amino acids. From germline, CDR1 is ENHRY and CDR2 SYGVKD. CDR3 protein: CAISRLATYEQYF. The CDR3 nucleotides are TGTGCCATCAGCCGACTAGCGACCTACGAGCAGTACTTC.

CDR3 DNA sequence: TGTGCCAGCAGCTTTGGCGGGCTGTCCTACGAGCAGTACTTC. It yields the protein CASSFGGLSYEQYF. The chain links TRBV11-2 to TRBJ2-7; the D gene is possibly TRBD2 (5 bases). Looked up from germline, CDR1 is SGHAT and CDR2 is FQNNGV. The CDR3 is made up of 14 amino acids. V lost 3 bases to trimming and J lost 1 base, with 10 bases between them.

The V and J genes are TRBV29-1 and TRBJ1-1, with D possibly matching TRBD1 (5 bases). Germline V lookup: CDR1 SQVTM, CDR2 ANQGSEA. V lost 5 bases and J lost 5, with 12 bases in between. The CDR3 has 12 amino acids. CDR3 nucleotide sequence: TGCAGCGTTCGGGACCTTGGGACTGAAGCTTTCTTT. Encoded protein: CSVRDLGTEAFF. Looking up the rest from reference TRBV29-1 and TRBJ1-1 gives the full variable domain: SAVISQKPSRDICQRGTSLTIQCQVDSQVTMMFWYRQQPGQSLTLIATANQGSEATYESGFVIDKFPISRPNLTFSTLTVSNMSPEDSSIYLCSVRDLGTEAFFGQGTRLTVV.

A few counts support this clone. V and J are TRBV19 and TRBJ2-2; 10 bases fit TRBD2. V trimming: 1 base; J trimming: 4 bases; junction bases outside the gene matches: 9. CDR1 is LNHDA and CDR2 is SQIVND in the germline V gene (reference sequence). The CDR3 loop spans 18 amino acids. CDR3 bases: TGTGCCAGTAGTATAGTTGGTAGCGGGGGGTATTTCACCGGGGAGCTGTTTTTT. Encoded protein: CASSIVGSGGYFTGELFF.

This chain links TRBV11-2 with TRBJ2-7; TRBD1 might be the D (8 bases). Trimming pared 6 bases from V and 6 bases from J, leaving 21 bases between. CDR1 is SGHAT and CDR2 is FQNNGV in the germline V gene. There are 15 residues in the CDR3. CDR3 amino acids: CASRSGQEKRGEQYF. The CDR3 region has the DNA TGTGCCAGCAGGTCGGGACAGGAAAAGCGGGGCGAGCAGTACTTC. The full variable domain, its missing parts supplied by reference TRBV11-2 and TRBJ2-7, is EAGVAQSPRYKIIEKRQSVAFWCNPISGHATLYWYQQILGQGPKLLIQFQNNGVVDDSQLPKDRFSAERLKGVDSTLKIQPAKLEDSAVYLCASRSGQEKRGEQYFGPGTRLTVT.